The sequence of this T cell receptor beta chain was determined in a study of T-cell reconstitution after alpha-beta-depleted transplantation in children. Germline V gene data show CDR1 as SGHRS and CDR2 as YFSETQ. The ends were cut back, 4 bases at V and 1 base at J, with 17 bases in the middle. The length of the CDR3 is 16 residues. Unique molecular identifiers were used to barcode this TCRbeta library. From the PCR reads, TCRdb called clonotypes with MiXCR, one entry per CDR3 protein. The sample has around 360,000 distinct CDR3 sequences, about a tenth seen once. This clonotype was picked up a small number of times.

The chain couples TRBV5-1 to TRBJ1-1, with D perhaps matching TRBD1 (6 bases). Source: PBMCs from the stem cell graft donor, taken from the stem cell graft. The receptor was isolated from a human donor who donated a stem cell graft to a child with acute lymphoblastic leukemia. The CDR3 region has the DNA TGCGCCAGCAGCCCCCTCCCTTGGGGGCAGAACACTGAAGCTTTCTTT. Translating it yields CASSPLPWGQNTEAFF. Together with reference TRBV5-1 and TRBJ1-1, the CDR3 gives the full variable domain: KAGVTQTPRYLIKTRGQQVTLSCSPISGHRSVSWYQQTPGQGLQFLFEYFSETQRNKGNFPGRFSGRQFSNSRSEMNVSTLELGDSALYLCASSPLPWGQNTEAFFGQGTRLTVV.